This is a list of T cell receptor beta chains from one sample in a study of cytomegalovirus exposure and HLA in healthy donors. Only in-frame clones appear in the TCRdb table, and some are missing; sequencing was by immunoSEQ multiplex PCR. The sample includes fewer than 100,000 clones, approximately 95% of them seen just once. The material sequenced was PBMCs. The receptors here all came from a woman aged 18-29 years in good health and CMV-seronegative. CDR3s include the opening cysteine and the closing phenylalanine or tryptophan. D genes are given only for firm matches. Expanded clones are given a class, and other clones once, few, many or no size at all.

V gene	J gene	clone size	D gene	CDR3 protein	CDR3 DNA
TRBV6-1	TRBJ1-1	medium-sized	NA	CASSDGTGSSEAFF	TGTGCCAGCAGTGATGGAACAGGGTCCTCTGAAGCTTTCTTT
TRBV5-6	TRBJ1-1	NA	NA	CASSMGTGYTEAFF	TGTGCCAGCAGCATGGGAACAGGGTATACTGAAGCTTTCTTT
TRBV30	TRBJ1-1	NA	NA	CAWSLTQGEAFF	TGTGCCTGGAGTCTCACACAGGGTGAAGCTTTCTTT
TRBV11-2	TRBJ2-3	NA	NA	CASSPRDTDTQYF	TGTGCCAGCAGCCCCCGAGACACAGATACGCAGTATTTT
TRBV27	TRBJ1-5	NA	NA	CASSWTVNQPQHF	TGTGCCAGCAGTTGGACAGTCAATCAGCCCCAGCATTTT
TRBV6-1	TRBJ2-7	NA	NA	CASSEGQLIYEQYF	TGTGCCAGCAGTGAGGGGCAGCTGATCTACGAGCAGTACTTC
TRBV7-2	TRBJ1-1	NA	TRBD1	CASSLGFSGTGGRRTEAFF	TGTGCCAGCAGCTTAGGGTTTTCCGGGACAGGGGGCCGAAGGACTGAAGCTTTCTTT
TRBV21-1	TRBJ1-2	NA	NA	CASSIRRDSTHGYTF	TGTGCCAGCAGCATACGCAGGGATTCGACGCACGGCTACACCTTC
TRBV28	TRBJ1-1	NA	TRBD1	CASSPGQPNTEAFF	TGTGCCAGCAGCCCGGGACAGCCGAACACTGAAGCTTTCTTT
TRBV7-6	TRBJ2-2	NA	TRBD1	CASSDPRTGRTGELFF	TGTGCCAGCAGCGATCCCCGGACAGGGAGAACCGGGGAGCTGTTTTTT
TRBV9	TRBJ2-5	NA	NA	CASSSGETQYF	TGTGCCAGCAGCTCAGGGGAGACCCAGTACTTC
TRBV6-6	TRBJ2-7	NA	NA	CASSYGMTGHSYEQYF	TGTGCCAGCAGTTACGGGATGACAGGTCATTCCTACGAGCAGTACTTC
TRBV4-1	TRBJ1-5	NA	NA	CASSPSEGDNQPQHF	TGCGCCAGCAGCCCGTCGGAGGGAGACAATCAGCCCCAGCATTTT
TRBV15	TRBJ1-1	NA	TRBD1	CATSSTTGFTEAFF	TGTGCCACCAGCAGTACGACAGGGTTCACTGAAGCTTTCTTT
TRBV10-2	TRBJ2-5	NA	TRBD2	CASSSPGLEETQYF	TGCGCCAGCAGCTCCCCGGGACTAGAAGAGACCCAGTACTTC
TRBV7-9	TRBJ2-5	NA	TRBD1	CASSQGEVEETQYF	TGTGCCAGCAGCCAGGGGGAAGTAGAAGAGACCCAGTACTTC
TRBV6-5	TRBJ2-3	NA	NA	CASSQLGPVTDTQYF	TGTGCCAGCAGTCAACTAGGCCCCGTTACAGATACGCAGTATTTT
TRBV12-5	TRBJ1-5	NA	NA	CASGLLMRGREEQPQHF	TGTGCTAGTGGTTTGTTGATGCGGGGCAGGGAGGAACAGCCCCAGCATTTT
TRBV7-9	TRBJ2-7	NA	TRBD1	CASSWDSSYEQYF	TGTGCCAGCAGCTGGGACAGCTCCTACGAGCAGTACTTC
TRBV5-4	TRBJ2-7	once	NA	CASRADNTYEQYF	TGTGCCAGCAGGGCTGACAACACCTACGAGCAGTACTTC
TRBV13	TRBJ2-1	once	TRBD1	CASSPRDSAKSGEQFF	TGTGCCAGCAGCCCCCGGGACAGTGCGAAAAGTGGTGAGCAGTTCTTC
TRBV28	TRBJ2-5	NA	TRBD1	CASSFSGTGGKETQYF	TGTGCCAGCAGTTTTTCCGGGACAGGGGGCAAAGAGACCCAGTACTTC
TRBV30	TRBJ2-3	NA	NA	CAWREAGFGDTQYF	TGTGCCTGGCGTGAGGCGGGGTTTGGAGATACGCAGTATTTT
TRBV10-2	TRBJ2-7	NA	TRBD2	CASSRAGVPYEQYF	TGCGCCAGCAGTCGGGCGGGAGTGCCCTACGAGCAGTACTTC
TRBV5-1	TRBJ2-7	NA	NA	CASSLGQQGAGYEQYF	TGCGCCAGCAGCTTGGGTCAACAGGGAGCGGGGTACGAGCAGTACTTC
TRBV5-4	TRBJ2-2	NA	TRBD1	CASSLGGGQGIGELFF	TGTGCCAGCAGCTTAGGGGGAGGACAGGGAATTGGGGAGCTGTTTTTT
TRBV4-2	TRBJ2-3	NA	NA	CASSRERQGGADTQYF	TGTGCCAGCAGCCGAGAGAGACAGGGAGGAGCAGATACGCAGTATTTT
TRBV27	TRBJ2-3	NA	NA	CASSFRLQGDTQYF	TGTGCCAGCAGTTTTCGCTTACAGGGAGATACGCAGTATTTT
TRBV7-9	TRBJ2-3	once	TRBD1	CASSPGTASTDTQYF	TGTGCCAGCAGCCCCGGGACAGCTAGCACAGATACGCAGTATTTT
TRBV20-1	TRBJ2-7	NA	TRBD2	CSAWTSLKQYF	TGCAGTGCTTGGACTAGTCTAAAGCAGTACTTC
TRBV19	TRBJ1-2	NA	TRBD1	CASSMGQGFGYGYTF	TGTGCCAGTAGTATGGGACAGGGCTTCGGGTATGGCTACACCTTC
TRBV6-5	TRBJ1-1	NA	NA	CASSYLGAPEAFF	TGTGCCAGCAGTTACTTAGGGGCCCCTGAAGCTTTCTTT
TRBV7-9	TRBJ2-3	once	TRBD2	CASSILAGSDTQYF	TGTGCCAGCAGCATCCTAGCGGGATCAGATACGCAGTATTTT
TRBV6-1	TRBJ2-3	NA	NA	CASSYNSDTQYF	TGTGCCAGCAGTTATAACTCAGATACGCAGTATTTT
TRBV7-9	TRBJ2-5	NA	NA	CASSLLGTAPQETQYF	TGTGCCAGCAGCTTACTTGGCACAGCCCCTCAAGAGACCCAGTACTTC
TRBV7-2	TRBJ2-1	NA	TRBD2	CASSLALVGLAGGSNEQFF	TGTGCCAGCAGCTTAGCGCTCGTTGGACTAGCGGGAGGGAGCAATGAGCAGTTCTTC
TRBV6-4	TRBJ2-5	few	TRBD1	CASSDSLGDRGETQYF	TGTGCCAGCAGTGACTCCCTAGGGGACAGGGGAGAGACCCAGTACTTC
TRBV7-2	TRBJ2-7	NA	NA	CASSPGLGGYEQYF	TGTGCCAGCAGCCCCGGACTCGGCGGATACGAGCAGTACTTC